These 15 T cell receptor beta chains originate from one sample sequenced in a study of T cells in Graves' hyperthyroidism and ophthalmopathy. Using RNA transcripts as the source, TCR beta CDR3 regions were amplified. A set of HTBI primers served as the primers for a first-round RT-PCR of the TCR CDR3. TCRdb independently ran MiXCR on the multiplex PCR reads; one entry per CDR3 protein. The sample yields under 550,000 distinct CDR3 sequences, just under 20% seen once. The sequenced material came from blood. The receptors originated from a man in his forties with Graves' ophthalmopathy.

This clonotype was seen at least ten times. The CDR3 loop is CATSDPSSGRDTDTQYF. Written as DNA, the CDR3 is TGTGCCACCAGTGACCCCTCTAGCGGGAGGGACACAGATACGCAGTATTTT. The V gene is TRBV24-1, the J gene TRBJ2-3; 12 bases line up with TRBD2. From germline, CDR1 is KGHDR and CDR2 SFDVKD. Trimming at V came to 4 bases and at J to 2 bases, leaving 6 bases not matched to a gene. This CDR3 is built from 17 residues.

Comments on this clonotype: This may come from a read error, since a much larger clone is one base off. The V and J genes are TRBV18 and TRBJ1-1; D not resolved. Trimming pared 10 bases from V and 1 base from J, leaving 13 bases between. Looked up from germline, CDR1 is KGHSH and CDR2 is LQKENI. The CDR3 sequence is 13 residues long. CDR3 sequence: CATQGWGNTEAFF. CDR3 sequence (DNA): TGTGCCACACAAGGGTGGGGGAACACTGAAGCTTTCTTT.

The chain combines TRBV12-3 or TRBV12-4 with TRBJ2-5; no clear D. Deletions cut 7 bases from V and 6 bases from J, with 21 bases between. This CDR3 is 15 amino acids long. CDR3 DNA: TGTGCCAGCACCCACAGTCGGTTAGGGCGGAAGACCCAGTACTTC. It translates to CASTHSRLGRKTQYF.

The chain has TRBV4-2 and TRBJ1-1; a weak D match, TRBD1 (5 bases). With 4 bases removed from V and 8 bases from J, the gap between germline ends came to 20 bases. Germline lookup yields CDR1 LGHNA and CDR2 YNFKEQ. This CDR3 has 15 amino acids. CDR3 in DNA: TGTGCCAGCAGCCGCCAGATCAGCGGAGGGGTAGAAGCTTTCTTT. It yields the protein CASSRQISGGVEAFF.

This clonotype has just a few counts. V is TRBV7-2 and J is TRBJ2-1, with TRBD1 matching over 9 bases. Trimming cost V 3 bases and J 13 bases; bases outside gene matches: 7. Germline V gene sequence: CDR1 SGHTA, CDR2 FQGNSA. The CDR3 has 13 residues. The CDR3 loop reads CASSLSRTGDQFF. The CDR3, as DNA: TGTGCCAGCAGCTTGTCTAGGACAGGGGACCAGTTCTTC.

This clonotype was detected ten times or more. The gene calls are TRBV12-3 or TRBV12-4 and TRBJ2-7; 7 bases are a match to TRBD2. J was trimmed by 2 bases and V by 7 bases; bases with no gene match: 8. The CDR3 consists of 14 residues. The CDR3 DNA sequence: TGTGCCAGCACCACCGACGCGGGGGCCTACGAGCAGTACTTC. It yields the protein CASTTDAGAYEQYF.

This clonotype was picked up many times. The J gene is TRBJ2-7, the V gene TRBV28, with 10 bases that match TRBD2. Losses at the gene ends were 5 bases for V and 0 bases for J; bases not matched to a gene: 7. Per the germline V gene, CDR1 is MDHEN and CDR2 is SYDVKM. The CDR3 contains 16 residues. The CDR3 DNA reads as TGTGCCAGCAGTCCCCGACTAGCGGGTCTCTCCTACGAGCAGTACTTC. Translated, it gives CASSPRLAGLSYEQYF.

This clonotype was counted at least ten times. This chain connects TRBV6-5 to TRBJ1-5; D gene uncertain. The germline gives CDR1 MNHEY, CDR2 SVGAGI. There are 16 residues in the CDR3. The V and J ends lost 0 bases and 4 bases respectively, with 13 bases between them. Here the CDR3 DNA reads TGTGCCAGCAGTTACTCAATCGGAGAGGCAAATCAGCCCCAGCATTTT. Translated, it gives CASSYSIGEANQPQHF.

The V gene is TRBV14, the J gene TRBJ2-2, with D unclear. Germline values: CDR1 SGHDN, CDR2 FVKESK. Trimming shortened V by 0 bases and J by 4 bases, and 12 bases separated the two germline ends. The CDR3 spans 16 residues. CDR3 DNA sequence: TGTGCCAGCAGCCAAGATCTAGGCAGAATCACCGGGGAGCTGTTTTTT. This encodes CASSQDLGRITGELFF.

This clonotype was counted at least ten times. The DNA for the CDR3 is TGCAGTGCTAGAGATCGTGGGCGGGGTATTTTGAATGAGCAGTTCTTC. Amino acid sequence: CSARDRGRGILNEQFF. This chain uses TRBV20-1 with TRBJ2-1, with a weak D call TRBD2 (6 bases). Looked up from germline, CDR1 is DFQATT and CDR2 is SNEGSKA (reference sequence). The CDR3 has 16 amino acids. The germline V and J ends were trimmed by 0 bases and 7 bases, with 19 bases remaining between them.

The sample holds many counts of this clonotype. This rearrangement joins TRBV12-3 or TRBV12-4 to TRBJ2-2, with 7 bases matching TRBD2. V dropped 4 bases and J dropped 7; count of bases not matched to a gene: 0. The CDR3 contains 12 residues. The CDR3 loop is CASSWGGGELFF. The CDR3 nucleotides read TGTGCCAGCAGTTGGGGGGGCGGGGAGCTGTTTTTT.

This chain links TRBV6-1 with TRBJ2-5, with D uncertain. The CDR3 extends over 14 amino acids. Germline CDR1 MNHNS, CDR2 SASEGT. V lost 8 bases, J lost 0 bases, and 13 bases lay in between. CDR3 sequence: CASREAPNQETQYF. CDR3 nucleotide sequence: TGTGCCAGCCGAGAGGCACCTAACCAAGAGACCCAGTACTTC.

The chain recombines TRBV5-1 with TRBJ2-3; 8 bases match TRBD2. The V segment lost 4 bases and the J segment 2 bases; nucleotides outside the gene matches: 3. This CDR3 contains 14 residues. The germline V gene encodes CDR1 SGHRS and CDR2 YFSETQ. As DNA, the CDR3 is TGCGCCAGCAGCGCGGGAGGCCCCACAGATACGCAGTATTTT. It is translated as CASSAGGPTDTQYF. The full variable domain, its missing parts supplied by reference TRBV5-1 and TRBJ2-3, is KAGVTQTPRYLIKTRGQQVTLSCSPISGHRSVSWYQQTPGQGLQFLFEYFSETQRNKGNFPGRFSGRQFSNSRSEMNVSTLELGDSALYLCASSAGGPTDTQYFGPGTRLTVL.

This clonotype came up many times. The chain carries TRBV2 and TRBJ1-5; 9 nucleotides line up with TRBD1. After removal of 4 bases from V and 4 bases from J, the junction contained 14 bases not matched to a gene. The CDR3 spans 18 residues. Germline values: CDR1 SNHLY, CDR2 FYNNEI. In nucleotides, the CDR3 is TGTGCCAGCAGTGCCGCCCGGGCCTCCGGGACAGGGAATCAGCCCCAGCATTTT. Translating it yields CASSAARASGTGNQPQHF.

There are a few counts of this clonotype. This chain links TRBV5-8 with TRBJ1-5; TRBD1 might be the D (6 bases). The CDR3 is 15 residues long. The V gene lost 5 bases and the J gene lost 7 bases, with 19 bases spanning the gap. Germline lookup yields CDR1 SGHTS and CDR2 YDEGEE. The CDR3 coding sequence is TGTGCCAGCAGTAAAGGGACGCAGGGGATCCAGCCCCAGCATTTT. Amino acids: CASSKGTQGIQPQHF.